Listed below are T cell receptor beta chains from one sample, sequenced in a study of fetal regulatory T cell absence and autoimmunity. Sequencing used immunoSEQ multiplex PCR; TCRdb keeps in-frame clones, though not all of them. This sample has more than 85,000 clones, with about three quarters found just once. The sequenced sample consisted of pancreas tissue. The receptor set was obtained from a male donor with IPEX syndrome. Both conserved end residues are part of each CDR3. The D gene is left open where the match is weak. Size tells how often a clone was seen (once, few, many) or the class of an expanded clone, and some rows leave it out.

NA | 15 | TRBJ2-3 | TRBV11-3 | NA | TGTGCCAGCAGCCCCGGGACACTTAGCACAGATACGCAGTATTTT | CASSPGTLSTDTQYF
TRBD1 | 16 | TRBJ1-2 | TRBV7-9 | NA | TGTGCCAGCAGCCCGTCGACAGGGATTGCAAACTATGGCTACACCTTC | CASSPSTGIANYGYTF
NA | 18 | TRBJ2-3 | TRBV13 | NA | TGTGCCAGCAGCCCAGGACAGGGCGAGCGGGAGGGCACAGATACGCAGTATTTT | CASSPGQGEREGTDTQYF
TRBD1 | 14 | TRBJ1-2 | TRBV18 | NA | TGTGCCAGCTCACCTGGACAGGGGCCCTATGGCTACACCTTC | CASSPGQGPYGYTF
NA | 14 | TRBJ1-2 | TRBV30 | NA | TGTGCCTGGAGTCCTACATCCACGATCTATGGCTACACCTTC | CAWSPTSTIYGYTF
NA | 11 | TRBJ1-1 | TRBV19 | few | TGTGCCAGTTCCAAGAACACTGAAGCTTTCTTT | CASSKNTEAFF
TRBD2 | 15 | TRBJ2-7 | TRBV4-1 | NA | TGCGCCAGCAGTAGACTAGCGGGGGCAATCTACGAGCAGTACTTC | CASSRLAGAIYEQYF
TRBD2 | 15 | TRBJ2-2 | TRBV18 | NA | TGTGCCAGCTCACCACGGCGGGGGGCGACCGGGGAGCTGTTTTTT | CASSPRRGATGELFF
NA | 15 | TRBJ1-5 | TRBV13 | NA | TGTGCCAGCAGCAAAACCGGGACCAGGGGTCAGCCCCAGCATTTT | CASSKTGTRGQPQHF
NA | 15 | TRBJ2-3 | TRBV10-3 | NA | TGTGCCATCAGTGAGTCGAGGACTAGCACAGATACGCAGTATTTT | CAISESRTSTDTQYF
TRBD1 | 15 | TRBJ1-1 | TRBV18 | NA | TGTGCCAGCTCACCCGGGACAGGGTTGAACACTGAAGCTTTCTTT | CASSPGTGLNTEAFF
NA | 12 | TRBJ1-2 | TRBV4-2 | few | TGTGCCAGCAGCCAAGATGGCAAGGGCTACACCTTC | CASSQDGKGYTF
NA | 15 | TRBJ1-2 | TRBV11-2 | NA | TGTGCCAGCAACGACCAACAGGAGGCCTGGGATGGCTACACCTTC | CASNDQQEAWDGYTF
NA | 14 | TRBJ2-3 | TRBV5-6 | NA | TGTGCCAGCAGCCTCGACAGGCTCACAGATACGCAGTATTTT | CASSLDRLTDTQYF
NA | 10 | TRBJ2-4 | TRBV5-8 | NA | TGTGCCAGCAGCTTGCAGGTTCAGTACTTC | CASSLQVQYF
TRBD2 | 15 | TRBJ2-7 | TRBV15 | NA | TGTGCCACCAGCAGAGGACTAGCGGGGGGGTACGAGCAGTACTTC | CATSRGLAGGYEQYF
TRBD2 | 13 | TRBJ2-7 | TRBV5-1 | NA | TGCGCCAGCAGCTTCGCGGGAGGGCCCGAGCAGTACTTC | CASSFAGGPEQYF
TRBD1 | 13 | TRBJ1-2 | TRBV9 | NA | TGTGCCAGCAGGGCCGGGACAGTCTATGGCTACACCTTC | CASRAGTVYGYTF
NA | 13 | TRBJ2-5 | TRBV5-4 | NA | TGTGCCAGCAGCTTGCGGGACCAAGAGACCCAGTACTTC | CASSLRDQETQYF
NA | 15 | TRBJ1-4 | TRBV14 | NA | TGTGCCAGCAGCCAAGGGACAGCAACTAATGAAAAACTGTTTTTT | CASSQGTATNEKLFF
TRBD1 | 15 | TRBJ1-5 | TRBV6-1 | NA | TGTGCCAGCACTCCGGGACAGGGAAACAATCAGCCCCAGCATTTT | CASTPGQGNNQPQHF
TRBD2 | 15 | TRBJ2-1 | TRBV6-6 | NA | TGTGCCAGCAGGCGGGGACTAGCGGGGGGGAATGAGCAGTTCTTC | CASRRGLAGGNEQFF
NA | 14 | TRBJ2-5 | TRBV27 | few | TGTGCCAGCAGTTCACACGACGGGATTCGGACCCAGTACTTC | CASSSHDGIRTQYF
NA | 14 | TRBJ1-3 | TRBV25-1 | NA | TGTGCCAGCAGCGACAGGTATTCTGGAAACACCATATATTTT | CASSDRYSGNTIYF
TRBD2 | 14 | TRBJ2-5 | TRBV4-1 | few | TGCGCCAGCAGCCAAGGCCCGGGGGGGGAGACCCAGTACTTC | CASSQGPGGETQYF
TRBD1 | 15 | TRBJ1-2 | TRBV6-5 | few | TGTGCCAGCAGTTCGACAGGGGGCGCTGGCTATGGCTACACCTTC | CASSSTGGAGYGYTF
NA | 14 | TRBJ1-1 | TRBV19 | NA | TGTGCCAGTAGTTTTAAGGCAGGTAGGACTGAAGCTTTCTTT | CASSFKAGRTEAFF
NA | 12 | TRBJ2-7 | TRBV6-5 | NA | TGTGCCACCGAGGGCACGAAGGACGAGCAGTACTTC | CATEGTKDEQYF